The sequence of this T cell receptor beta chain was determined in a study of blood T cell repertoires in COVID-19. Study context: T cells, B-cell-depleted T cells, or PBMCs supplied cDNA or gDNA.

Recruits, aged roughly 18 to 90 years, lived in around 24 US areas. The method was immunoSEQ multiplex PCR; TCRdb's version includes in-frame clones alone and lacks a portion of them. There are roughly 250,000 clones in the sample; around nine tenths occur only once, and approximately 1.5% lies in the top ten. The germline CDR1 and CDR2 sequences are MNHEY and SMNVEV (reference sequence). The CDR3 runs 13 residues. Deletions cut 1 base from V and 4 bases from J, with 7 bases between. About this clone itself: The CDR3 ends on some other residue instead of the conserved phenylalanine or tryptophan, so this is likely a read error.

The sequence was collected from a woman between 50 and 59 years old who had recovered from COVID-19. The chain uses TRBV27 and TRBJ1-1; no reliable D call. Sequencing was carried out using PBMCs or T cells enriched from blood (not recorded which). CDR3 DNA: TGTGCCAGCAGTTTATTATTGGGCACTGAAGCTTTCTCT. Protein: CASSLLLGTEAFS.